The 24 T cell receptor beta chains reported below all come from one sample, sequenced in a study of T cell changes during pregnancy in multiple sclerosis. Profiling relied on immunoSEQ multiplex PCR, and the TCRdb table lists in-frame clones only, not all of them. The table lists under 110,000 clones, under 95% of them singletons. Sequenced here: peripheral blood, sampled after pregnancy. These TCRs come from a female donor with multiple sclerosis, enrolled in a pregnancy study.

The chain has TRBV4-1 and TRBJ2-5, with a tentative D call TRBD2 (6 bases). The CDR3 is 15 amino acids. CDR1 is MGHRA, CDR2 YSYEKL, per germline. The ends were cut back, 1 base at V and 3 bases at J, with 12 bases in the middle. The CDR3 protein is CASSQVAGLKETQYF. The DNA for the CDR3 is TGCGCCAGCAGCCAAGTGGCGGGGCTCAAAGAGACCCAGTACTTC.

This clone was observed a handful of times. J is TRBJ2-7 and V is TRBV19; 7 nucleotides align to TRBD1. Germline assignment: CDR1 LNHDA and CDR2 SQIVND (reference sequence). The CDR3 spans 13 residues. The trim removed 3 bases at V and 7 bases at J, leaving 6 bases unmatched. CDR3 residues: CASSMQGDGEQYF. The CDR3 DNA is TGTGCCAGTAGTATGCAGGGGGATGGGGAGCAGTACTTC.

The rearrangement joins TRBV2 to TRBJ1-1; 7 bases line up with TRBD1. From germline, CDR1 is SNHLY and CDR2 FYNNEI. The length of the CDR3 is 14 residues. With 4 bases clipped from V and 4 bases from J, the junction kept 6 bases outside the gene matches. The CDR3, as DNA: TGTGCCAGCAGTGGACTATGGACAGGCACTGAAGCTTTCTTT. Translating gives CASSGLWTGTEAFF. Full variable domain (outside the CDR3, taken from reference TRBV2 and TRBJ1-1): EPEVTQTPSHQVTQMGQEVILRCVPISNHLYFYWYRQILGQKVEFLVSFYNNEISEKSEIFDDQFSVERPDGSNFTLKIRSTKLEDSAMYFCASSGLWTGTEAFFGQGTRLTVV.

The chain couples TRBV5-5 to TRBJ2-7; 7 positions match TRBD1. The V segment lost 7 bases and the J segment 0 bases; nucleotides outside the gene matches: 13. CDR3 length: 16 residues. Germline lookup yields CDR1 SGHKS and CDR2 YYEKEE (reference sequence). The CDR3 loop reads CASLAYPGDSSYEQYF. The CDR3 DNA is TGTGCCAGCCTCGCTTACCCCGGGGACAGCTCCTACGAGCAGTACTTC.

This sequence joins TRBV19 and TRBJ1-5, with 8 bases matching TRBD1. Per germline, CDR1 LNHDA and CDR2 SQIVND (reference sequence). The length of the CDR3 is 14 residues. Trimming removed 8 bases from V and 0 bases from J; junction bases left unmatched: 3. CDR3 amino acids: CASSDRASNQPQHF. Here the CDR3 DNA reads TGTGCCAGTTCGGACAGGGCTAGCAATCAGCCCCAGCATTTT.

V usage is TRBV19 and J usage is TRBJ1-5; 8 positions agree with TRBD1. V was clipped by 1 base and J by 4 bases; unmatched bases: 0. Germline V gene sequence: CDR1 LNHDA, CDR2 SQIVND (reference sequence). The CDR3 contains 14 residues. The CDR3 is CASSIGTGNQPQHF. In DNA form, the CDR3 reads TGTGCCAGTAGTATAGGGACAGGGAATCAGCCCCAGCATTTT. Variable domain in full (rest from reference TRBV19 and TRBJ1-5): DGGITQSPKYLFRKEGQNVTLSCEQNLNHDAMYWYRQDPGQGLRLIYYSQIVNDFQKGDIAEGYSVSREKKESFPLTVTSAQKNPTAFYLCASSIGTGNQPQHFGDGTRLSIL.

The J gene is TRBJ2-1, the V gene TRBV6-6, with 7 bases matching TRBD2. Losses at the gene ends were 5 bases for V and 0 bases for J; bases not matched to a gene: 7. Germline V gene sequence: CDR1 MNHNY, CDR2 SVGAGI (reference sequence). CDR3 length: 16 residues. For the CDR3, the DNA is TGTGCCAGCAGTCGCAGCTCGGGGGGCTCCTACAATGAGCAGTTCTTC. Its translation: CASSRSSGGSYNEQFF.

For the CDR3, the DNA is TGTGCCAGTATCACGGGACAGGGCGGGAGGACTGAAGCTTTCTTT. Its protein is CASITGQGGRTEAFF. The genes are TRBV19 and TRBJ1-1; TRBD1 matches at 9 bases. This CDR3 has 15 amino acids. The trim removed 7 bases at V and 5 bases at J, leaving 11 bases unmatched. CDR1 is LNHDA and CDR2 is SQIVND in the germline V gene (reference sequence).

This clone was observed once. The V and J genes are TRBV28 and TRBJ1-5; D is unclear. V lost 2 bases to trimming and J lost 2 bases, with 13 bases between them. The CDR3 covers 16 residues. Germline V CDR1 and CDR2: MDHEN, SYDVKM. CDR3 nucleotide sequence: TGTGCCAGCAGTTTAAGAGGTGGAGGAGGCAATCAGCCCCAGCATTTT. Encoded protein: CASSLRGGGGNQPQHF.

The chain carries TRBV5-1 and TRBJ2-3; 7 bases fit TRBD1. The CDR3 is 14 residues long. Germline values: CDR1 SGHRS, CDR2 YFSETQ. V lost 5 bases, J lost 8 bases, and 11 bases stayed unmatched. The CDR3 loop reads CASRYRGPEGTQYF. CDR3 in DNA: TGCGCCAGCAGATACAGGGGCCCGGAAGGTACGCAGTATTTT.

The V call is TRBV5-8, the J call TRBJ2-2; D gene ambiguous. The V gene's germline CDR1 is SGHTS and CDR2 YDEGEE. Trimming left V 0 bases short and J 0 bases short, with 9 bases between. This CDR3 comprises 16 residues. CDR3 coding DNA: TGTGCCAGCAGCTTGGCTGGCAGTTCGAACACCGGGGAGCTGTTTTTT. Translation: CASSLAGSSNTGELFF.

A few counts support this clone. An end of the junction does not agree with germline; a read error may underlie this. The V and J genes are TRBV18 and TRBJ1-5, with TRBD1 matching over 7 bases. This CDR3 has 15 amino acids. The V gene's germline CDR1 is KGHSH and CDR2 LQKENI. The DNA for the CDR3 is TGTGCCAGCTCTCCACAGGGGTTTCGTAATCAGCCCCAGCATTTT. This sequence encodes CASSPQGFRNQPQHF.

The rearrangement uses TRBV27 and TRBJ2-7; 7 nucleotides match TRBD1. Per the germline V gene, CDR1 is MNHEY and CDR2 is SMNVEV (reference sequence). This CDR3 spans 14 amino acids. After removal of 6 bases from V and 2 bases from J, the junction contained 7 bases not matched to a gene. The CDR3 bases are TGTGCCAGCAGCCTCCAAGGGGGCCCCTACGAGCAGTACTTC. Translating it yields CASSLQGGPYEQYF.

The rearrangement links TRBV7-2 to TRBJ2-3, with unresolved D. Germline CDR1 is SGHTA and CDR2 is FQGNSA. V lost 6 bases to trimming and J lost 5 bases, with 6 bases between them. CDR3 length: 11 residues. CDR3 loop: CASRAGDTQYF. The CDR3 bases are TGTGCCAGCAGAGCAGGAGATACGCAGTATTTT.

The table lists this clone with a count of one. The CDR3: CASSPSPGQAVYGYTF. The CDR3 DNA reads as TGTGCCAGCTCACCTTCTCCGGGACAGGCGGTCTATGGCTACACCTTC. The chain has TRBV18 and TRBJ1-2; 8 bases fit TRBD1. V shed 3 bases, J shed 4 bases, and the junction held 10 bases outside the gene matches. CDR1 and CDR2 (germline): KGHSH, LQKENI. This CDR3 spans 16 amino acids. The full variable domain, rest sourced from reference TRBV18 and TRBJ1-2, is NAGVMQNPRHLVRRRGQEARLRCSPMKGHSHVYWYRQLPEEGLKFMVYLQKENIIDESGMPKERFSAEFPKEGPSILRIQQVVRGDSAAYFCASSPSPGQAVYGYTFGSGTRLTVV.

V is TRBV11-3 and J is TRBJ2-1; D might be TRBD2 (5 bases). Deletions cut 3 bases from V and 0 bases from J, with 9 bases between. This CDR3 is built from 15 residues. Germline CDR1 and CDR2: SGHNT and YENEEA. The CDR3 loop reads CASSFDGGSYNEQFF. CDR3 bases: TGTGCCAGCAGCTTTGACGGAGGCTCCTACAATGAGCAGTTCTTC.

This chain uses TRBV19 with TRBJ1-5; D is ambiguous. Germline V gene data show CDR1 as LNHDA and CDR2 as SQIVND (reference sequence). Trimming took 1 base from V and 2 from J, leaving 9 bases between them. CDR3 length: 15 residues. CDR3 DNA: TGTGCCAGTAGTATAGCGAGGAATCGCAATCAGCCCCAGCATTTT. This gives the protein CASSIARNRNQPQHF. Filled out from reference TRBV19 and TRBJ1-5, the complete variable domain reads DGGITQSPKYLFRKEGQNVTLSCEQNLNHDAMYWYRQDPGQGLRLIYYSQIVNDFQKGDIAEGYSVSREKKESFPLTVTSAQKNPTAFYLCASSIARNRNQPQHFGDGTRLSIL.

The CDR3 DNA reads as TGTGCCAGCAGTCTAGCGGGAGGGCTCTACAATGAGCAGTTCTTC. Protein product: CASSLAGGLYNEQFF. The chain uses TRBV9 and TRBJ2-1; 12 nucleotides agree with TRBD2. V shed 5 bases, J shed 3 bases, and the junction held 3 bases outside the gene matches. There are 15 residues in the CDR3. The V gene's germline CDR1 is SGDLS and CDR2 YYNGEE.

This chain uses TRBV6-6 with TRBJ2-1, with 8 bases that match TRBD2. From germline, CDR1 is MNHNY and CDR2 SVGAGI (reference sequence). The trim removed 4 bases at V and 4 bases at J, leaving 6 bases unmatched. CDR3 length: 15 amino acids. This chain's CDR3 is CASSSLSGGYNEQFF. As DNA, the CDR3 is TGTGCCAGCAGTTCCCTATCGGGGGGGTACAATGAGCAGTTCTTC.

This clone was counted once. The chain recombines TRBV7-8 with TRBJ2-3; D unclear. V gave up 1 base and J gave up 1 base, with 6 bases separating them. Looked up from germline, CDR1 is SGHVS and CDR2 is FQNEAQ. This CDR3 comprises 14 residues. Here the CDR3 reads CASSLDYGTDTQYF. The CDR3 DNA follows: TGTGCCAGCAGCTTAGACTACGGCACAGATACGCAGTATTTT.

This chain links TRBV18 with TRBJ1-5; 9 nucleotides agree with TRBD1. V was pared by 5 bases and J by 2 bases, with 4 bases of the junction left unmatched. Germline CDR1 KGHSH, CDR2 LQKENI. The CDR3 consists of 15 residues. The CDR3 nucleotides read TGTGCCAGCTCAGCTACAGGGGGCGGCAATCAGCCCCAGCATTTT. Protein sequence: CASSATGGGNQPQHF.

The rearrangement uses TRBV21-1 and TRBJ1-2; TRBD1, as called in the table, went unchecked against the DNA. TRBV21-1 constitutes a pseudogene. This CDR3 has 10 residues. The CDR3 protein is CASSGGPRTF. For the CDR3, the DNA is TGTGCCAGCAGCGGGGGCCCCAGGACCTTC.

V and J are TRBV7-3 and TRBJ1-2; D is unclear. The CDR3 extends over 14 amino acids. Trimming took off 5 bases at V and 7 bases at J, with 17 bases between the two ends. CDR1 and CDR2 (germline): SGHTA, FQGTGA. CDR3 DNA sequence: TGTGCCAGCAGCACTCCCGACCAGGTCCTTGGCTACACCTTC. It specifies CASSTPDQVLGYTF.

This clone has a single count. V and J are TRBV15 and TRBJ1-1; unclear D gene. V was pared by 0 bases and J by 0 bases, with 8 bases between. There are 15 residues in the CDR3. CDR1 LNHNV and CDR2 YYDKDF come from the germline V gene (reference sequence). In DNA form, the CDR3 reads TGTGCCACCAGCAGAGATTTCGGGGTGAACACTGAAGCTTTCTTT. Protein: CATSRDFGVNTEAFF.